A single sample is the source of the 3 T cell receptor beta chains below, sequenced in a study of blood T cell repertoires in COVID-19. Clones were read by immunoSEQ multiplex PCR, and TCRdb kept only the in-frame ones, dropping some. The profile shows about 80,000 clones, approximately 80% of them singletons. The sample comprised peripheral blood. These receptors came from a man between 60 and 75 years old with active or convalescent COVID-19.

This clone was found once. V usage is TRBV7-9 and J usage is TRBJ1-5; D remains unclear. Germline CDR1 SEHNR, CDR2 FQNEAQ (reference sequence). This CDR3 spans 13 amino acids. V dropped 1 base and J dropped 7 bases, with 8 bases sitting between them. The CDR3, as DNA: TGTGCCAGCAGCTTAGTAGTCGGGCAGCCCCAGCATTTT. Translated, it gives CASSLVVGQPQHF.

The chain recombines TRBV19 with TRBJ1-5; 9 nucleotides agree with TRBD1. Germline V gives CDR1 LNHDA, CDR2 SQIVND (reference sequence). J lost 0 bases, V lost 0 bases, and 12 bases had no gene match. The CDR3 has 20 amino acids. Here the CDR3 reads CASSIEWGDRAVYSNQPQHF. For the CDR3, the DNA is TGTGCCAGTAGTATAGAATGGGGGGACAGGGCCGTCTATAGCAATCAGCCCCAGCATTTT.

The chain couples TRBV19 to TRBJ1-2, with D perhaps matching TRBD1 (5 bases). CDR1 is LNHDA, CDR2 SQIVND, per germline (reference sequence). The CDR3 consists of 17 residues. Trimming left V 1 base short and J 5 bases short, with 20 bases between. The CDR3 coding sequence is TGTGCCAGTAGTATAGTCGGTTGGAGGGACGGAGTATATGGCTACACCTTC. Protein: CASSIVGWRDGVYGYTF. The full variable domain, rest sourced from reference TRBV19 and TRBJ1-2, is DGGITQSPKYLFRKEGQNVTLSCEQNLNHDAMYWYRQDPGQGLRLIYYSQIVNDFQKGDIAEGYSVSREKKESFPLTVTSAQKNPTAFYLCASSIVGWRDGVYGYTFGSGTRLTVV.